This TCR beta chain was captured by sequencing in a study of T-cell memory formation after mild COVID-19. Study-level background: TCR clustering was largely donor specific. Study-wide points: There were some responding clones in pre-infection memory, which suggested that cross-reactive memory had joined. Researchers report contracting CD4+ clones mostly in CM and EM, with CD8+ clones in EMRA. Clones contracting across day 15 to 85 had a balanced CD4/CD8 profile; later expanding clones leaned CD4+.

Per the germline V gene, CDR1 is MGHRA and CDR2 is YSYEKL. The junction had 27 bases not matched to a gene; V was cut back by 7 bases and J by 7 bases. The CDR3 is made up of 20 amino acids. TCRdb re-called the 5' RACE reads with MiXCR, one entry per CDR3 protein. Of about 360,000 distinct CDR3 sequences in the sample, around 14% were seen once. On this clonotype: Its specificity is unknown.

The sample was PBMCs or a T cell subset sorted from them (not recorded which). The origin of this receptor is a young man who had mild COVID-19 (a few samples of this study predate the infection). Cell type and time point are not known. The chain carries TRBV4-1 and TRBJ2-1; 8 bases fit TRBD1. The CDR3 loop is CASNPSSRHSDRARWNEQFF. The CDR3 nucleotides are TGCGCCAGCAACCCCTCATCCCGGCACTCGGACAGGGCGCGCTGGAATGAGCAGTTCTTC.